Each of the 4 T cell receptor beta chains below was sequenced from the same sample in a study of T-cell memory formation after mild COVID-19. TCRdb re-called the 5' RACE reads through MiXCR, storing one row per CDR3 protein. This table has over 500,000 distinct CDR3 sequences, 17% appearing once. The specimen was PBMCs or a T cell subset sorted from them (not recorded which). The receptors were sampled from an adult woman who had mild COVID-19 (a few samples of this study predate the infection). Cell type and time point are not known.

The J gene is TRBJ2-3, the V gene TRBV7-9; D is undetermined. The CDR3 is 12 residues long. Between the trimmed V and J ends, which lost 1 base and 6 bases, there was a span of 5 bases. Germline lookup yields CDR1 SEHNR and CDR2 FQNEAQ (reference sequence). For the CDR3, the DNA is TGTGCCAGCAGCTTAGGGTTTGATACGCAGTATTTT. It specifies CASSLGFDTQYF.

Only a few counts were recorded for this clonotype. The V gene is TRBV20-1, the J gene TRBJ1-1, with D possibly matching TRBD1 (5 bases). V was pared by 0 bases and J by 0 bases, with 8 bases between. The CDR3 is 14 residues long. In germline, CDR1 is DFQATT, CDR2 SNEGSKA (reference sequence). The CDR3 bases are TGCAGTGCTAGAGATCCGACAGTGAACACTGAAGCTTTCTTT. The encoded protein is CSARDPTVNTEAFF.

The rearrangement links TRBV15 to TRBJ1-2; 9 nucleotides align to TRBD1. Germline V gives CDR1 LNHNV, CDR2 YYDKDF (reference sequence). Trimming cost V 2 bases and J 4 bases; bases outside gene matches: 11. CDR3 length equals 17 residues. Here the CDR3 reads CATSRQAPGQGIYGYTF. DNA of the CDR3: TGTGCCACCAGCAGACAAGCCCCCGGACAGGGGATCTATGGCTACACCTTC. Drawing the rest from reference TRBV15 and TRBJ1-2, the complete variable domain is DAMVIQNPRYQVTQFGKPVTLSCSQTLNHNVMYWYQQKSSQAPKLLFHYYDKDFNNEADTPDNFQSRRPNTSFCFLDIRSPGLGDTAMYLCATSRQAPGQGIYGYTFGSGTRLTVV.

The V call is TRBV5-1, the J call TRBJ2-2; D may be TRBD2 (6 bases). Between the trimmed V and J ends, which lost 5 bases and 3 bases, there was a span of 8 bases. Germline CDR1 is SGHRS and CDR2 is YFSETQ. The CDR3 consists of 13 residues. The CDR3 reads CASRGGDTGELFF. The CDR3 nucleotides are TGCGCCAGCAGAGGAGGGGACACCGGGGAGCTGTTTTTT.